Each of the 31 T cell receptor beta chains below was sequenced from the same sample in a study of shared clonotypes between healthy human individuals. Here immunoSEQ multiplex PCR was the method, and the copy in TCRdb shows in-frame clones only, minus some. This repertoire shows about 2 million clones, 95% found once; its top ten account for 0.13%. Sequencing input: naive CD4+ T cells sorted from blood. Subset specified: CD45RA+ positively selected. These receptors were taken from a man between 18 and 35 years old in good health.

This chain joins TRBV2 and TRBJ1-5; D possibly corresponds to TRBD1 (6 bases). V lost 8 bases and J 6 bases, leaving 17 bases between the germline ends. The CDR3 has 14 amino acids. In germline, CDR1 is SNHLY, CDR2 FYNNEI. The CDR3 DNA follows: TGTGCCAGCTCGGGAGGGGGGCCGCGTCAGCCCCAGCATTTT. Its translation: CASSGGGPRQPQHF.

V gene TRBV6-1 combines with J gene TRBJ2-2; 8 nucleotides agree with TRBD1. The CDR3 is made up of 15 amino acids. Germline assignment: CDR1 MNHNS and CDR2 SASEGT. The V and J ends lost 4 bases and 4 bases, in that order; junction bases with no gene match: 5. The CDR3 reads CASSGTGKSTGELFF. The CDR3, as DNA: TGTGCCAGCAGTGGGACAGGGAAGAGCACCGGGGAGCTGTTTTTT.

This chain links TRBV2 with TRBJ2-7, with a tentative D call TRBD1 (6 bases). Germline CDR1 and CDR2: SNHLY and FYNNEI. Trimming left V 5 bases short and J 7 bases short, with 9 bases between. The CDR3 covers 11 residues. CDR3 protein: CASSYREEQYF. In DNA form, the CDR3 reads TGTGCCAGCAGTTACAGGGAAGAGCAGTACTTC.

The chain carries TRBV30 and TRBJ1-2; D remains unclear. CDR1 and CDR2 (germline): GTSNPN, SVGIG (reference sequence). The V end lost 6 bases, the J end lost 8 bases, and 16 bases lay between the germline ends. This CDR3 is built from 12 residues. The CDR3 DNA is TGTGCCTGCCTTAAGGACTCTTCGGGCTACACCTTC. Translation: CACLKDSSGYTF.

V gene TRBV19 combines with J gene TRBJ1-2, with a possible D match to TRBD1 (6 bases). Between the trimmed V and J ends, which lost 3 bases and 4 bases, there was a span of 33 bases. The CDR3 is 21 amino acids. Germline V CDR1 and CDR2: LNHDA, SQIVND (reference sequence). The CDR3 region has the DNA TGTGCCAGTAGTATCGTAGGGTTATCACTGGACAGTCATCCCCAAGCCTATGGCTACACCTTC. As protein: CASSIVGLSLDSHPQAYGYTF.

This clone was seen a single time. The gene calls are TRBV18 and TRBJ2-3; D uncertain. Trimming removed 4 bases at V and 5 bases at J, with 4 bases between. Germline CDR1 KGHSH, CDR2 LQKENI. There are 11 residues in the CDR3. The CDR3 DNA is TGTGCCAGCTCACAAATAGATACGCAGTATTTT. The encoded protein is CASSQIDTQYF.

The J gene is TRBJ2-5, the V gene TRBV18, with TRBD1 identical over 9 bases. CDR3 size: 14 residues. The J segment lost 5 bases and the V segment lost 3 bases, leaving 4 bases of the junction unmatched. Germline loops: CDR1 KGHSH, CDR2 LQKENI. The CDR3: CASSPGTGMETQYF. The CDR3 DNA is TGTGCCAGCTCACCCGGGACAGGGATGGAGACCCAGTACTTC.

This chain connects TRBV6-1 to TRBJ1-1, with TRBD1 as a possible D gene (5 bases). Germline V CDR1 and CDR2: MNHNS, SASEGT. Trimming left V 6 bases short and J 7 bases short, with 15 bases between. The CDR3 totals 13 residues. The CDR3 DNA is TGTGCCAGCAGGGGGACGGAAAGGCTTGAAGCTTTCTTT. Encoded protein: CASRGTERLEAFF.

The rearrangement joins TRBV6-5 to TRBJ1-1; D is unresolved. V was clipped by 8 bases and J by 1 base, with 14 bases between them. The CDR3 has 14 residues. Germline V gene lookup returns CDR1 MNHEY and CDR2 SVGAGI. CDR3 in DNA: TGTGCCAGCTCACGAGGGCAACAGAACACTGAAGCTTTCTTT. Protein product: CASSRGQQNTEAFF.

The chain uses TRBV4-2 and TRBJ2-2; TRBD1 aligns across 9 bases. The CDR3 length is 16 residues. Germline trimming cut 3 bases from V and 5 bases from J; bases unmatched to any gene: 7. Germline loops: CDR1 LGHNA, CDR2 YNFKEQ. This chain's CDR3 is CASSHPGQGRTGELFF. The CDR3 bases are TGTGCCAGCAGCCATCCGGGACAGGGAAGAACCGGGGAGCTGTTTTTT.

CDR3 bases: TGCGCCAGCAGCTCGGACGGTAGCGTTATTGGGGAGACCCAGTACTTC. It is translated as CASSSDGSVIGETQYF. The chain combines TRBV5-1 with TRBJ2-5; D perhaps matches TRBD2 (5 bases). The CDR3 is made up of 16 amino acids. Germline V CDR1 and CDR2: SGHRS, YFSETQ. The V end lost 3 bases, the J end lost 5 bases, and 20 bases lay between the germline ends. The whole variable domain, remainder taken from reference TRBV5-1 and TRBJ2-5, is KAGVTQTPRYLIKTRGQQVTLSCSPISGHRSVSWYQQTPGQGLQFLFEYFSETQRNKGNFPGRFSGRQFSNSRSEMNVSTLELGDSALYLCASSSDGSVIGETQYFGPGTRLLVL.

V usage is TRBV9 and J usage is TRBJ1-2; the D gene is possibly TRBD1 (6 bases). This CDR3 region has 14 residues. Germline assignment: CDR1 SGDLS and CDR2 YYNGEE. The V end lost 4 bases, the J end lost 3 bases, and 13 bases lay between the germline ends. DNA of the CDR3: TGTGCCAGCAGCCCCTACAGGGCAGACTATGGCTACACCTTC. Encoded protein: CASSPYRADYGYTF.

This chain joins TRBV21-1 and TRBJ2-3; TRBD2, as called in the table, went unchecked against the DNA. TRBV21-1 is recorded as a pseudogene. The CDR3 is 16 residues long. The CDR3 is CASSKGGRSGTDTQYF. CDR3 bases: TGTGCCAGCAGCAAAGGCGGTCGTAGCGGCACAGATACGCAGTATTTT.

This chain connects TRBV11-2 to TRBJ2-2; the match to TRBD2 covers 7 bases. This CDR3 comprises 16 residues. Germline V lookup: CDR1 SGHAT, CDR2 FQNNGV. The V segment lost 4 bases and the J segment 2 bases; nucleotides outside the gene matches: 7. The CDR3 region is CASSSIAGLNTGELFF. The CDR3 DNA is TGTGCCAGCAGCTCAATAGCGGGCCTTAACACCGGGGAGCTGTTTTTT.

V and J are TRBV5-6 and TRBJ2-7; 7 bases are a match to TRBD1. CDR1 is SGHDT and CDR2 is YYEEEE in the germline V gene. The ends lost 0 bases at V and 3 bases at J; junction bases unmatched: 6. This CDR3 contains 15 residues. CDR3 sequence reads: CASSLVSGGNYEQYF. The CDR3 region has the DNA TGTGCCAGCAGCTTGGTGTCAGGGGGTAACTACGAGCAGTACTTC.

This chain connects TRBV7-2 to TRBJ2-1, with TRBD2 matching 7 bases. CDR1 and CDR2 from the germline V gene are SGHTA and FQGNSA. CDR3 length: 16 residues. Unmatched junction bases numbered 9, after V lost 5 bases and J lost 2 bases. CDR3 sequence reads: CASSRLAAGAYNEQFF. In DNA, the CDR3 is TGTGCCAGCAGCCGACTCGCGGCGGGAGCCTACAATGAGCAGTTCTTC.

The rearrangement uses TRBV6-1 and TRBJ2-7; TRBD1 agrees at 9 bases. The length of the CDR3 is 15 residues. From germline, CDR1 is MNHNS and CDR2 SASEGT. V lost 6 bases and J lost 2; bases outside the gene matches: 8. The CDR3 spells CASRLTQGAAYEQYF. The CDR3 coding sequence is TGTGCCAGCAGACTAACACAGGGGGCCGCCTACGAGCAGTACTTC.

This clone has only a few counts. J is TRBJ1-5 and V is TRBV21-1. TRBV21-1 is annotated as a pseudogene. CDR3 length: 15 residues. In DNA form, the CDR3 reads TGTGCCAGCAGCAAAACTCGGGGGGATGGTCAGCCCCAGCATTTT. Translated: CASSKTRGDGQPQHF.

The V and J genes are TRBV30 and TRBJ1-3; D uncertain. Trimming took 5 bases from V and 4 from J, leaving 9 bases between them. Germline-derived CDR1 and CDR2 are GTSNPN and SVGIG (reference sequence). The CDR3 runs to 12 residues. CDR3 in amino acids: CAWELSGNTIYF. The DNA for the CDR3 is TGTGCCTGGGAACTTTCCGGAAACACCATATATTTT.

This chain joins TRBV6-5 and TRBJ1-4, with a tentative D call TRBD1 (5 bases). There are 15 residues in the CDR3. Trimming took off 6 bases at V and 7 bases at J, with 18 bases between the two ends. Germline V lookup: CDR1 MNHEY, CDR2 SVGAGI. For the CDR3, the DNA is TGTGCCAGCAGACCAAACTTGGGAAGGGGTGAAAAACTGTTTTTT. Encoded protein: CASRPNLGRGEKLFF.

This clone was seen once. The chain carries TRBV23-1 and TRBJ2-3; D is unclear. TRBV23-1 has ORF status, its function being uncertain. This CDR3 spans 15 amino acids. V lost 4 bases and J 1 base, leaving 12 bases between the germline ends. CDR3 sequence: CASSPRSRGTDTQYF. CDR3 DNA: TGCGCCAGCAGTCCGAGGTCGAGAGGCACAGATACGCAGTATTTT.

The CDR3 coding sequence is TGTGCCAGCAGCCCCCGGAAAGACTCCCAAGGGGAGCAGTACTTC. It is translated as CASSPRKDSQGEQYF. J is TRBJ2-7 and V is TRBV7-2; no firm D call. Trimming took off 5 bases at V and 7 bases at J, with 21 bases between the two ends. This CDR3 comprises 15 residues. Germline V gene lookup returns CDR1 SGHTA and CDR2 FQGNSA.

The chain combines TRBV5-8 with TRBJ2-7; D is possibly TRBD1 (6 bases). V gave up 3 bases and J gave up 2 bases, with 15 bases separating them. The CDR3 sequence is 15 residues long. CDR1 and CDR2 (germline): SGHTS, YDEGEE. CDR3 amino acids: CASSWDRTGTYEQYF. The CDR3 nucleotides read TGTGCCAGCAGCTGGGACCGTACAGGGACCTACGAGCAGTACTTC.

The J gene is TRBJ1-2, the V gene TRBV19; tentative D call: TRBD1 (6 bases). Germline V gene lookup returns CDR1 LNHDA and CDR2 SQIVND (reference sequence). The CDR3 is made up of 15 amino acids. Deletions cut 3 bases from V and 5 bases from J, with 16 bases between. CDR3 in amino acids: CASSIEGRGTYGYTF. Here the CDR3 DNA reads TGTGCCAGTAGTATTGAGGGCAGGGGAACATATGGCTACACCTTC.

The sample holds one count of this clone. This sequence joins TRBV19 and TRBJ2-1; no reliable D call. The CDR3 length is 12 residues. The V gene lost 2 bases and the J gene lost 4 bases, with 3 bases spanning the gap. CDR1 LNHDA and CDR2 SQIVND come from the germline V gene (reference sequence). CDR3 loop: CASSITYNEQFF. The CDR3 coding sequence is TGTGCCAGTAGTATAACGTACAATGAGCAGTTCTTC.

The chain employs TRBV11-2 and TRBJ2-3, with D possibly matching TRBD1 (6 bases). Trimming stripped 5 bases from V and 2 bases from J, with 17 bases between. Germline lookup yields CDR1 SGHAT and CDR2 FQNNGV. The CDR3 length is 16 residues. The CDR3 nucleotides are TGTGCCAGCAGCCCCCAGCAGGGGAAAAACACAGATACGCAGTATTTT. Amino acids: CASSPQQGKNTDTQYF.

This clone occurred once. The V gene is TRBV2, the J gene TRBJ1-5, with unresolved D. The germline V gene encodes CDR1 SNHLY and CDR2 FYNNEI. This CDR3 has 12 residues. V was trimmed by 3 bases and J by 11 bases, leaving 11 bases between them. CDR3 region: CASSEAGGSQHF. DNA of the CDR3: TGTGCCAGCAGTGAGGCCGGCGGGTCCCAGCATTTT.

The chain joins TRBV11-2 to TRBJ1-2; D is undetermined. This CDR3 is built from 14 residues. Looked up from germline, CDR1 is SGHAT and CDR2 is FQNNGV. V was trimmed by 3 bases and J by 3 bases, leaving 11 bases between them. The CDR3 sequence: CASSLYSSDYGYTF. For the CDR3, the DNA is TGTGCCAGCAGCTTGTACAGTTCGGACTATGGCTACACCTTC. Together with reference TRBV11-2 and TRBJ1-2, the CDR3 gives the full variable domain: EAGVAQSPRYKIIEKRQSVAFWCNPISGHATLYWYQQILGQGPKLLIQFQNNGVVDDSQLPKDRFSAERLKGVDSTLKIQPAKLEDSAVYLCASSLYSSDYGYTFGSGTRLTVV.

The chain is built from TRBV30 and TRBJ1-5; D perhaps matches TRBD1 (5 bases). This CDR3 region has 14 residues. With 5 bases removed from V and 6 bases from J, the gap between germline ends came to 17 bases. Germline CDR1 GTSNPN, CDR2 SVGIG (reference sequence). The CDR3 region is CAWGSAGLGQPQHF. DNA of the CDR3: TGTGCCTGGGGTTCCGCGGGGCTTGGTCAGCCCCAGCATTTT.

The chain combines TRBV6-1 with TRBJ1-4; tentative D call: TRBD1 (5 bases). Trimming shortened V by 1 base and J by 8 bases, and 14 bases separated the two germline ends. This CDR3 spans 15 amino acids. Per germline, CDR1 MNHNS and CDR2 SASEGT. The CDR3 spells CASSEEGLPMEKLFF. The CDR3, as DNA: TGTGCCAGCAGTGAAGAGGGGCTCCCTATGGAAAAACTGTTTTTT.

Here the CDR3 reads CAWSVRSEGEAFF. CDR3 coding DNA: TGTGCCTGGAGTGTACGGTCCGAGGGGGAAGCTTTCTTT. The rearrangement links TRBV30 to TRBJ1-1; possible D gene TRBD1, 5 bases. The V end was cut by 0 bases, the J end by 8 bases, with 13 bases between. This CDR3 has 13 residues. Looked up from germline, CDR1 is GTSNPN and CDR2 is SVGIG (reference sequence).